The source of this TCR beta chain is a study of blood T cell repertoires in COVID-19 (TCRdb year 2020). Regarding the study in general: Samples covering the acute and convalescent phases of COVID-19 were provided by collaborators in the United States, Italy and Spain. Subjects who had been exposed to COVID-19, were actively infected with it, or had recovered from it provided the deeply sampled blood TCRbeta repertoires that made up the dataset. Sample metadata almost always included a de-identified subject ID, COVID-19 status, age in years and sex. Where HLA class I and class II types were available, the types were taken from metadata supplied by the sample provider, not from assay-based typing. The material from the prospective study consisted of cDNA or gDNA derived from T cells, B-cell-depleted T cells, or PBMCs. The repertoires were made available in a free public database intended to serve as a resource for research on the immune response to SARS-CoV-2. The samples were drawn from the first 160 participants of the ongoing ImmuneRACE study and from 1,254 subjects provided by 6 global collaborators. Study-wide findings and limitations: The amount of clinical and demographic metadata varied by source and participant and was provided uncurated.

TCRbeta CDR3 regions were amplified from genomic DNA using the immunoSEQ Assay, a bias-controlled multiplex PCR. In the authors' own workflow: The number of nucleated cells in each sample was estimated by amplification of reference gene primers within the assay. Sequence reads were collapsed and filtered to measure the absolute abundance of every unique TCRbeta CDR3 rearrangement. Productive Simpson clonality was computed per sample as the square root of Simpson's diversity index over productive rearrangements. What TCRdb holds here is the immuneACCESS table cut down to in-frame rearrangements. Part of the clones is not present; checked against another copy, under half of the missing clones reflect an unresolved V gene, and the others are unexplained. For V, J and clone size, that table is used; D and trimming come from the DNA. This sample holds around 500,000 clones; 75% to 90% were observed only once. 3.2% of the sample is taken by the ten largest.

Points on this clone: No cognate antigen has been identified for it. No base qualities exist here, and no much larger clone lies one base off it.

Collaborating institutions collected whole blood in K2EDTA tubes following their own protocols. For TCRbeta analysis, collaborator samples were shipped as frozen whole blood, as isolated PBMCs, or as DNA extracted from either sample type. Relative to germline, V is missing 5 bases and J is missing 14 bases, with 16 bases of the junction outside any gene match. From a lookup of the germline V gene (reference sequence), CDR1 and CDR2 are GTSNPN and SVGIG. Measured from the cysteine to the phenylalanine, the CDR3 is 15 residues long. The only DNA kept is the CDR3, 45 bases in frame from the first base.

The source is a human donor in a cohort sampled during active COVID-19. The sequence joins TRBV30 to TRBJ1-6; TRBD1 matches 9 bases in the middle. The specimen sequenced was peripheral blood. The CDR3 has the sequence CAWCLLGQGRRSLHF. The DNA sequence reads TGTGCCTGGTGCCTTTTGGGACAGGGTAGGCGATCCCTCCACTTT.